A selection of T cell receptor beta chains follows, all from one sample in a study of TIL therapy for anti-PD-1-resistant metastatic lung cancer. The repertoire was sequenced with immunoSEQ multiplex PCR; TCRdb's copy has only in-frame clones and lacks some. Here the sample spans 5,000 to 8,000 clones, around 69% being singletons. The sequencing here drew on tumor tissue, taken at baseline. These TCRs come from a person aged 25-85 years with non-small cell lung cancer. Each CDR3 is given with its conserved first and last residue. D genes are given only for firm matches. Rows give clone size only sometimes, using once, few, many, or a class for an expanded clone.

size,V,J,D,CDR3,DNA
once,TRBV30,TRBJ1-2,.,CAWTESNYGYTF,TGTGCCTGGACAGAATCTAACTATGGCTACACCTTC
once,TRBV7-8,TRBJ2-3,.,CASSLAGTTDTQYF,TGTGCCAGCAGCTTAGCGGGAACCACAGATACGCAGTATTTT
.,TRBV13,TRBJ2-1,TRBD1,CASSLARQGANEQFF,TGTGCCAGCAGCTTAGCTCGACAGGGGGCGAATGAGCAGTTCTTC
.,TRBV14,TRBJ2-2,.,CASSRLRENTGELFF,TGTGCCAGCAGCCGTTTGCGGGAGAACACCGGGGAGCTGTTTTTT
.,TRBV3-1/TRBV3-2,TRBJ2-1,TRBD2,CASSQGGAGGPWGYNEQFF,TGTGCCAGCAGCCAAGGAGGAGCGGGAGGGCCCTGGGGCTACAATGAGCAGTTCTTC
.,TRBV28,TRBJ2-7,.,CASSSQRPRDGPSGMQYF,TGTGCCAGCAGTTCGCAACGACCCCGGGACGGACCATCTGGTATGCAGTACTTC
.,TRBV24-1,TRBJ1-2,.,CATSDPGWGYTF,TGTGCCACCAGTGATCCGGGATGGGGCTACACCTTC
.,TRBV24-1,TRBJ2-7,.,CATSEGGTGTYEQYF,TGTGCCACCAGCGAGGGGGGGACGGGCACCTACGAGCAGTACTTC
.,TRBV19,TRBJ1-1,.,CASSIRRGAPDAFF,TGTGCCAGTAGTATCCGGAGGGGAGCCCCTGATGCTTTCTTT
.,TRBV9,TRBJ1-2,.,CASSVADRGRYGYTF,TGTGCCAGCAGCGTAGCAGATAGAGGGCGCTATGGCTACACCTTC
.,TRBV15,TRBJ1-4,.,CATSRGQAEKLFF,TGTGCCACCAGCAGGGGTCAGGCTGAAAAACTGTTTTTT
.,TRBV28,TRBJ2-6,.,CASGKGGGYGSGANVLTF,TGTGCCAGCGGGAAAGGTGGGGGCTACGGCTCTGGGGCCAACGTCCTGACTTTC
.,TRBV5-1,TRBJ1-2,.,CASSFRDANYGYTF,TGCGCCAGCAGCTTCCGGGACGCAAACTATGGCTACACCTTC
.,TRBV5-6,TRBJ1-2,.,CASSLLRGAEENTF,TGTGCCAGCAGCTTGTTGAGGGGCGCGGAGGAAAACACCTTC
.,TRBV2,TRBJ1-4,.,CASRDQGFKKLFF,TGTGCCAGCAGGGACCAGGGATTTAAAAAACTGTTTTTT
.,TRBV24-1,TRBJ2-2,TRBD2,CATSDLLAGAGGELFF,TGTGCCACCAGTGATTTGCTAGCGGGAGCGGGCGGGGAGCTGTTTTTT
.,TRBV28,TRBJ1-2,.,CASSGFRGSYGYTF,TGTGCCAGCAGTGGGTTTAGAGGGTCCTATGGCTACACCTTC
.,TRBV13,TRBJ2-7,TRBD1,CASSPTGGEQYF,TGTGCCAGCAGCCCGACAGGGGGGGAGCAGTACTTC
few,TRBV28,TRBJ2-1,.,CASSFIGREDEQFF,TGTGCCAGCAGTTTTATCGGGAGAGAAGATGAGCAGTTCTTC
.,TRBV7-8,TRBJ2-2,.,CASSLQVGHFKNTGELFF,TGTGCCAGCAGCCTACAAGTGGGACACTTTAAGAACACCGGGGAGCTGTTTTTT
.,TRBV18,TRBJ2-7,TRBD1,CASSPAGRGWEYF,TGTGCCAGCTCACCCGCCGGCAGGGGGTGGGAGTACTTC
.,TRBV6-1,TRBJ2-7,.,CASSEALGPFYEQYF,TGTGCCAGCAGTGAAGCGCTGGGTCCCTTCTACGAGCAGTACTTC
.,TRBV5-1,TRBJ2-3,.,CASSSGDAVIDTQYF,TGCGCCAGCAGCTCGGGGGACGCAGTGATAGATACGCAGTATTTT
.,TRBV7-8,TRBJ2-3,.,CASSLLSGTDTQYF,TGTGCCAGCAGCTTATTGAGCGGGACAGATACGCAGTATTTT
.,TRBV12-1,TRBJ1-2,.,CASSFDDRENYGYTF,TGTGCCAGCAGCTTTGACGACAGGGAGAACTATGGCTACACCTTC
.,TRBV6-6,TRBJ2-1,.,CASSDDRPHEQFF,TGTGCCAGCAGTGACGACAGGCCCCATGAGCAGTTCTTC
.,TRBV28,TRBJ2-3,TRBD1,CASSPPGQWADTQYF,TGTGCCAGCAGTCCCCCGGGACAGTGGGCAGATACGCAGTATTTT
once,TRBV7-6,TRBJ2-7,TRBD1,CASSLAVTGGYEQYF,TGTGCCAGCAGCTTAGCGGTGACAGGGGGCTACGAGCAGTACTTC
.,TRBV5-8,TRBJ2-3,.,CASSLVLGGSTDTQYF,TGTGCCAGCAGCTTGGTTCTGGGGGGCAGCACAGATACGCAGTATTTT
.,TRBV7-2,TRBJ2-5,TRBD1,CASSFGQGEAQYF,TGTGCCAGCAGCTTCGGACAGGGGGAGGCCCAGTACTTC
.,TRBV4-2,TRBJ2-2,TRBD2,CASSQDSPSGRGSGELFF,TGTGCCAGCAGCCAAGATTCGCCCAGCGGGAGGGGGTCCGGGGAGCTGTTTTTT
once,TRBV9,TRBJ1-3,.,CASSVLWDSGNTIYF,TGTGCCAGCAGCGTACTATGGGACTCTGGAAACACCATATATTTT
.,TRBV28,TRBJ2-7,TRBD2,CASSSYSGRAFYYEQYF,TGTGCCAGCAGTTCGTATAGCGGGAGGGCCTTTTATTACGAGCAGTACTTC
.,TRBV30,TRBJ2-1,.,CAWSARINDEQFF,TGTGCCTGGAGTGCCAGAATCAACGATGAGCAGTTCTTC
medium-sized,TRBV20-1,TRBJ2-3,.,CSARLGDTQYF,TGCAGTGCTCGCCTAGGAGATACGCAGTATTTT
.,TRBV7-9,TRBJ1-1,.,CASSPPRGRAGNTEAFF,TGTGCCAGCAGCCCACCGAGAGGTCGTGCGGGGAACACTGAAGCTTTCTTT
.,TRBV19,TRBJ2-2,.,CASSIGGRDAGELFF,TGTGCCAGTAGTATAGGGGGGCGGGACGCCGGGGAGCTGTTTTTT
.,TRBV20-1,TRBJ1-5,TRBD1,CSASGDRVGPQHF,TGCAGTGCTAGTGGCGACAGGGTGGGGCCCCAGCATTTT
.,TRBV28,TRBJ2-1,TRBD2,CASSFGEGLIYEQFF,TGTGCCAGCAGTTTCGGGGAGGGCCTGATTTATGAGCAGTTCTTC
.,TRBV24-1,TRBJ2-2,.,CATSDPGQSTGELFF,TGTGCCACCAGTGATCCAGGGCAGAGTACCGGGGAGCTGTTTTTT
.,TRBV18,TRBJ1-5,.,CASSSERHQPQHF,TGTGCCAGCTCGTCGGAGAGACATCAGCCCCAGCATTTT
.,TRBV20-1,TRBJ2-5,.,CSARMGPPHF,TGCAGTGCTAGAATGGGACCCCCGCACTTC
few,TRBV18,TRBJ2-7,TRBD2,CASSPISGGGASEQYF,TGTGCCAGCTCACCTATTTCGGGCGGGGGGGCTTCCGAGCAGTACTTC
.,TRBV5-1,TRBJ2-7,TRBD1,CASSLTGGGSYEQYF,TGCGCCAGCAGCTTGACAGGGGGCGGCTCCTACGAGCAGTACTTC
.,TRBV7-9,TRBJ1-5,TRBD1,CASSLETGSGPQHF,TGTGCCAGCAGCTTAGAGACAGGGAGCGGACCCCAGCATTTT
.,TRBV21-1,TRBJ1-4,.,CASNYRGEKLFF,TGTGCCAGCAATTACAGGGGTGAAAAACTGTTTTTT
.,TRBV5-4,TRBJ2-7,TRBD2,CASSFSGTYEQYF,TGTGCCAGCAGCTTCAGCGGGACCTACGAGCAGTACTTC
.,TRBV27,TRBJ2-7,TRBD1,CASSFGQGFYEQYF,TGTGCCAGCAGCTTCGGACAGGGGTTCTACGAGCAGTACTTC
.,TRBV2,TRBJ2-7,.,CASSGPGSYEQYF,TGTGCCAGCAGTGGACCCGGCTCCTACGAGCAGTACTTC
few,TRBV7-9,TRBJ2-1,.,CASSSQGYEQFF,TGTGCCAGCAGCTCACAGGGCTATGAGCAGTTCTTC
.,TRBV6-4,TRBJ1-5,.,CASSESSNQPQHF,TGTGCCAGCAGTGAGTCTAGCAATCAGCCCCAGCATTTT
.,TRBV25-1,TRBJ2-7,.,CASAGLNGYEQYF,TGTGCCAGCGCCGGACTGAACGGATACGAGCAGTACTTC
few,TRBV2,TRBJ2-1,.,CASSERGYNEQFF,TGTGCCAGCAGTGAACGGGGTTACAATGAGCAGTTCTTC